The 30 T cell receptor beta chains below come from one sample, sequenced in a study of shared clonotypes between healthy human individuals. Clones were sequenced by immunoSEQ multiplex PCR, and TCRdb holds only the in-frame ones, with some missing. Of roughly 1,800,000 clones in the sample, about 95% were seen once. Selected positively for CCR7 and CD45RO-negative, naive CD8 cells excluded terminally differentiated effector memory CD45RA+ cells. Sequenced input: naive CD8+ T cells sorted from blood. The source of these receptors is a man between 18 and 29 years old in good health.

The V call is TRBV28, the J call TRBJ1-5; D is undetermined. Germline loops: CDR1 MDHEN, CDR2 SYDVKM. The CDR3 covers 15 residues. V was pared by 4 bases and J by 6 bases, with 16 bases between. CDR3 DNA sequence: TGTGCCAGCAGTTCTATTGCGTTGGGAACTCAGCCCCAGCATTTT. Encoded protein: CASSSIALGTQPQHF.

CDR3 in amino acids: CASSPWSGSTNEKLFF. CDR3 bases: TGTGCCAGCAGCCCCTGGTCGGGTTCAACTAATGAAAAACTGTTTTTT. This chain links TRBV5-6 with TRBJ1-4; unclear D gene. With 4 bases removed from V and 0 bases from J, the gap between germline ends came to 13 bases. The CDR3 loop spans 16 amino acids. Germline values: CDR1 SGHDT, CDR2 YYEEEE.

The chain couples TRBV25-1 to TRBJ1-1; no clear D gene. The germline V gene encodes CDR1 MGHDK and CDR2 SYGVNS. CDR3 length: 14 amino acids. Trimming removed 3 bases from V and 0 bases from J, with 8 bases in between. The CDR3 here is CASSDPSLNTEAFF. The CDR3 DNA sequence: TGTGCCAGCAGTGATCCCAGCCTGAACACTGAAGCTTTCTTT.

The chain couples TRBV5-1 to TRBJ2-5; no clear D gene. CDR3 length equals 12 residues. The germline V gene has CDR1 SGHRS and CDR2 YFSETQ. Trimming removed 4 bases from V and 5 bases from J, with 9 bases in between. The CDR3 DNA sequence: TGCGCCAGCAGCCATCCCGGGGAGACCCAGTACTTC. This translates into CASSHPGETQYF.

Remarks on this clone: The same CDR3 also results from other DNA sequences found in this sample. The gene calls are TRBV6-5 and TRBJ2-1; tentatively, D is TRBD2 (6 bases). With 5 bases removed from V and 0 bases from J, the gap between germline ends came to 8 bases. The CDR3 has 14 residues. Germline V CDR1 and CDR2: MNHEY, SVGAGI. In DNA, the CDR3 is TGTGCCAGCAGTGGTAGCGGCTCCTACAATGAGCAGTTCTTC. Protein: CASSGSGSYNEQFF.

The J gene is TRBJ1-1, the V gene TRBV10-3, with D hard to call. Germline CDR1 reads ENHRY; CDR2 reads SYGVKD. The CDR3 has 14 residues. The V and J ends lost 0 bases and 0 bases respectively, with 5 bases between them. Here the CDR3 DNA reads TGTGCCATCAGTGAGTCAGTTCTGAACACTGAAGCTTTCTTT. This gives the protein CAISESVLNTEAFF.

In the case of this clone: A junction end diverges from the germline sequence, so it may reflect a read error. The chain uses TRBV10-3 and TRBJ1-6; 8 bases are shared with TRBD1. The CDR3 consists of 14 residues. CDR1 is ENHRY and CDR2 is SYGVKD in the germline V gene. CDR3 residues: CAISGGQGNTPLHF. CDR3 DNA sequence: TGTGCCATCAGTGGAGGACAGGGTAATACACCCCTCCACTTT.

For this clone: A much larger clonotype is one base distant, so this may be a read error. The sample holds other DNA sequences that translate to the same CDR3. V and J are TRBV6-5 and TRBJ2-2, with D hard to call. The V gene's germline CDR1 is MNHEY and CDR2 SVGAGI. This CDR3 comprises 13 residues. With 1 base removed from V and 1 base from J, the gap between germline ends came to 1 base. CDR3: CASSYLNTGELFF. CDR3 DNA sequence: TGTGCCAGCAGTTACTTGAACACCGGGGAGCTGTTTTTT.

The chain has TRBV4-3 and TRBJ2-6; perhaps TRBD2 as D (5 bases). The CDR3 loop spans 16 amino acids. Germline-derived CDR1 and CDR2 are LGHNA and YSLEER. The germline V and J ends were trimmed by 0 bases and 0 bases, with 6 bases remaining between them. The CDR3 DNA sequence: TGCGCCAGCAGCCAAGACGGGGACTCTGGGGCCAACGTCCTGACTTTC. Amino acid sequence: CASSQDGDSGANVLTF.

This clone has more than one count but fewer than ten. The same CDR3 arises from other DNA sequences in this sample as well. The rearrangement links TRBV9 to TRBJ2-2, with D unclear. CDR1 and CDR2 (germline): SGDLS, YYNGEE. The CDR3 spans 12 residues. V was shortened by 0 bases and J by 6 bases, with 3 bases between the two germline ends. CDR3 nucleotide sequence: TGTGCCAGCAGCGTAGCCCCCGGGGAGCTGTTTTTT. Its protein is CASSVAPGELFF.

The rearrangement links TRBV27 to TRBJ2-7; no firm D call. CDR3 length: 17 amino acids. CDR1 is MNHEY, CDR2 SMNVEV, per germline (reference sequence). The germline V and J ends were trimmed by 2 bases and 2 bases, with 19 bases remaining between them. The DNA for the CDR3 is TGTGCCAGCAGTTTAATGGCCCCTCCAGCATCTCCCTACGAGCAGTACTTC. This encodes CASSLMAPPASPYEQYF.

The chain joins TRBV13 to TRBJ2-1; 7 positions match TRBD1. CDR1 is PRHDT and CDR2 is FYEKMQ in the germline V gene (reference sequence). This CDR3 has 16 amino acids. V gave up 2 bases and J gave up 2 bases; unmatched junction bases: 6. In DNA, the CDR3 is TGTGCCAGCAGCTTATGGTCTCAGGGGGCCTACAATGAGCAGTTCTTC. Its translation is CASSLWSQGAYNEQFF.

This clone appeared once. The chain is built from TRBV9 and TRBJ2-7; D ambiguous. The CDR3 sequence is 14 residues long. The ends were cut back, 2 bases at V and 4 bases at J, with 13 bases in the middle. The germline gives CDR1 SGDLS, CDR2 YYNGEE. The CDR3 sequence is CASSVSPITYEQYF. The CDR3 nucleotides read TGTGCCAGCAGCGTTTCTCCCATCACTTACGAGCAGTACTTC.

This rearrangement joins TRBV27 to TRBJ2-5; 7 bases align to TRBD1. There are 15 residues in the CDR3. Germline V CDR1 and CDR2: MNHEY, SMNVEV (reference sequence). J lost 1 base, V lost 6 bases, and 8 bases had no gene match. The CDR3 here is CASRPIGTAQETQYF. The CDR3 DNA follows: TGTGCCAGCAGGCCCATCGGGACAGCCCAAGAGACCCAGTACTTC.

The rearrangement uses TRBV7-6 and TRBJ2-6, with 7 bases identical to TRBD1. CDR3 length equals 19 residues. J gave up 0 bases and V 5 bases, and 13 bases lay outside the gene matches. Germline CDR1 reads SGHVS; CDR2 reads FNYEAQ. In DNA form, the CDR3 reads TGTGCCAGCAGCGTTAACCCCGGGACAGAGAGCTCTGGGGCCAACGTCCTGACTTTC. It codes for CASSVNPGTESSGANVLTF.

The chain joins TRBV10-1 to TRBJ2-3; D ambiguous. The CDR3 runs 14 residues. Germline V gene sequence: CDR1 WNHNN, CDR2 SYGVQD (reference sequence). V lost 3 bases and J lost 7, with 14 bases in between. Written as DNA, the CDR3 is TGCGCCAGCAGTGAAGAGCGAACTGCATATACGCAGTATTTT. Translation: CASSEERTAYTQYF.

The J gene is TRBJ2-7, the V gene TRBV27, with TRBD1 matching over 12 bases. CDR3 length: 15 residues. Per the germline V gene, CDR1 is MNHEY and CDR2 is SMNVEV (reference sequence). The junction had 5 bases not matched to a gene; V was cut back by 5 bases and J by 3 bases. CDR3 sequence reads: CASSPGTGGIYEQYF. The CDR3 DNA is TGTGCCAGCAGTCCCGGGACAGGGGGCATCTACGAGCAGTACTTC.

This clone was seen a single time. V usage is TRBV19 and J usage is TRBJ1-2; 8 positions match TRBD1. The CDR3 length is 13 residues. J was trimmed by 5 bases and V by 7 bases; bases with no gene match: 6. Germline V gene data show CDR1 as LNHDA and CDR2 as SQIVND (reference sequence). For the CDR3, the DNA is TGTGCCAGTACCCCGACAGGGGAGTATGGCTACACCTTC. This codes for CASTPTGEYGYTF.

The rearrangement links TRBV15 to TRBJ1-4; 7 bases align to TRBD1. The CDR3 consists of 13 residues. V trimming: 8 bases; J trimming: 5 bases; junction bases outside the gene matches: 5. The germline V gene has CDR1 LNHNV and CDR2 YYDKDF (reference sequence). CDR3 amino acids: CATQEDRNEKLFF. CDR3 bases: TGTGCCACCCAAGAGGACAGGAATGAAAAACTGTTTTTT.

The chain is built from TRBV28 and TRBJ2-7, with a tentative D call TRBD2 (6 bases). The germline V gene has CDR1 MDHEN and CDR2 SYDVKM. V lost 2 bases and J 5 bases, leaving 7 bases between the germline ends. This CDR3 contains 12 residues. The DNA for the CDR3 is TGTGCCAGCAGTTTAACGGGGGACGAGCAGTACTTC. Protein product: CASSLTGDEQYF.

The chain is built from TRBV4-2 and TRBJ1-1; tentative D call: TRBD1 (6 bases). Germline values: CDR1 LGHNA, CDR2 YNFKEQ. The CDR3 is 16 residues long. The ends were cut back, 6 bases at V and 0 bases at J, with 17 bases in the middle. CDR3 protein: CASRLRGPDMNTEAFF. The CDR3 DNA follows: TGTGCCAGCAGACTCAGGGGCCCCGATATGAACACTGAAGCTTTCTTT.

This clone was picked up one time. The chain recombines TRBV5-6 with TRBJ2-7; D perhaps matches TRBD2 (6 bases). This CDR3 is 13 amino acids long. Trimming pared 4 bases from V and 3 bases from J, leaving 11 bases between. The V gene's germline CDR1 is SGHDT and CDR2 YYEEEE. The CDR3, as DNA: TGTGCCAGCAGCCCCGGGAGTCACTACGAGCAGTACTTC. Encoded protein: CASSPGSHYEQYF.

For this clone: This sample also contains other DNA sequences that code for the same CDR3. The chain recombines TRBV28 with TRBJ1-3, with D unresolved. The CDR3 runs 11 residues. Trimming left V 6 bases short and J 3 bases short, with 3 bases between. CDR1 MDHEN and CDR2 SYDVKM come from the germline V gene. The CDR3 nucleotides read TGTGCCAGCAGCCTTGGAAACACCATATATTTT. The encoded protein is CASSLGNTIYF.

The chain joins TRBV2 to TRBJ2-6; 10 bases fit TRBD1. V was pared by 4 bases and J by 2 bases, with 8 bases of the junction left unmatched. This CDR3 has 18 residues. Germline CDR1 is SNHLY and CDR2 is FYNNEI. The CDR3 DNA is TGTGCCAGCAGTGGACAGGGGGCGGACATTACTGGGGCCAACGTCCTGACTTTC. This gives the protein CASSGQGADITGANVLTF.

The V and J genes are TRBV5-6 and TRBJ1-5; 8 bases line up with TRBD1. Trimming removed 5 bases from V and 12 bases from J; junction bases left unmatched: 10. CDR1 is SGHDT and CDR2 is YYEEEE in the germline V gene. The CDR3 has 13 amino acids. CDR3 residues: CASSQPGGVDQHF. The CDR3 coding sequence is TGTGCCAGCAGTCAACCAGGGGGCGTCGACCAGCATTTT.

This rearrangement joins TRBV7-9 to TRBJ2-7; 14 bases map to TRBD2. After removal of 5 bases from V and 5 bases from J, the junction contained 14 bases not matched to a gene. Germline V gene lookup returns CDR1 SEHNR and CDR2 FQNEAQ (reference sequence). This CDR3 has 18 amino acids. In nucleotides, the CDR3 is TGTGCCAGCAGCCCCGGGACTAGCGGGAGAGGCCTCCCCCACGAGCAGTACTTC. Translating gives CASSPGTSGRGLPHEQYF.

The CDR3 nucleotides are TGTGCCAGCAGCTCCCAGGACAGGGGGTCCTACGAGCAGTACTTC. Translating gives CASSSQDRGSYEQYF. V and J are TRBV13 and TRBJ2-7; 10 nucleotides align to TRBD1. The CDR3 extends over 15 amino acids. J was trimmed by 1 base and V by 4 bases; bases with no gene match: 4. Germline V gene lookup returns CDR1 PRHDT and CDR2 FYEKMQ (reference sequence).

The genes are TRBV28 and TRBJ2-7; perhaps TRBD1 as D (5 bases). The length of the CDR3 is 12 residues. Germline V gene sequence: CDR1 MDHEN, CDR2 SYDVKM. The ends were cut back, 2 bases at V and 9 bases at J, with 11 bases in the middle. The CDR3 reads CASSLVQGWQYF. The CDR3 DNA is TGTGCCAGCAGTTTAGTCCAGGGATGGCAGTACTTC.

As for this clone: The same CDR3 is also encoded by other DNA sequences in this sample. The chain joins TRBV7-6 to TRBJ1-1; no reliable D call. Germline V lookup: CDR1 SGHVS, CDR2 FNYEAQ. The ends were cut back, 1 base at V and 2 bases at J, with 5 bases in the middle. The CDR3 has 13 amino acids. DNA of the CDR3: TGTGCCAGCAGCTTAGAGTTAAACACTGAAGCTTTCTTT. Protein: CASSLELNTEAFF.

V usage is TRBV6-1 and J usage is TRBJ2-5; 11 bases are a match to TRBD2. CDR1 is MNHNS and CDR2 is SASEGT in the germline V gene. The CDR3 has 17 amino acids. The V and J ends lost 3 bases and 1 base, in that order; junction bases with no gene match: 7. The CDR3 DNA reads TGTGCCAGCAGTGAGCAGATAGCGGGAGGGCCCCAAGAGACCCAGTACTTC. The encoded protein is CASSEQIAGGPQETQYF.